The clone carrying this TCR beta chain has at least ten counts. This specimen comes from a study of regulatory T cells in long-lasting Graves disease. This CDR3 has 14 residues. Trimming took 5 bases from V and 6 from J; bases not matched to a gene: 9. Construction of the TCR beta libraries employed iRepertoire HTBI primers in conjunction with Arm-PCR of CDR3 regions. TCRdb independently ran MiXCR on the multiplex PCR reads; one entry per CDR3 protein. The table has 200,000 to 250,000 distinct CDR3 sequences, around 20% seen once. Time point reported: newly diagnosed GD, antithyroid drugs for less than 3 months. The TCR library used RNA extracted from PBMCs. Patients all came to the study from an endocrinology department in Xi'an, China. Staff took roughly 8.8 milliliters of peripheral blood and put it into EDTA tubes.

The rearrangement links TRBV12-3 or TRBV12-4 to TRBJ1-2; 7 nucleotides align to TRBD1. The clonotype was recovered from a female donor with Graves disease. The sequencing used peripheral blood mononuclear cells (PBMCs), collected at new diagnosis, from a patient treated with antithyroid drugs. CDR3: CASSLREGADGYTF. The CDR3 DNA sequence: TGTGCCAGCAGTCTTCGGGAGGGGGCTGATGGCTACACCTTC.